This record concerns one T cell receptor beta chain sequence. Its specificity is not known. V lost 4 bases to trimming and J lost 7 bases; unmatched junction nucleotides: 5. Germline V gene data show CDR1 as SGHNT and CDR2 as YENEEA. This CDR3 is built from 16 residues. These data originate in a study of T cells in localized non-small cell lung cancer. Study-level points and caveats: Exceeding tumor, uninvolved adjacent lung had the highest T cell clonality. Higher T cell density in the blood was associated with longer overall survival, whereas higher adjacent-lung clonality associated with shorter survival. It remains possible that heterogeneity exists, since only one tumor region was sequenced. The appearance of a median 57 of the top 100 tumor clones was seen in adjacent lung.

The repertoire was sequenced with immunoSEQ multiplex PCR; TCRdb's copy has only in-frame clones and lacks some. This sample has tens of thousands of clones, with about 89% found just once. The source is a female donor older than 55 with stage I lung adenocarcinoma. The chain employs TRBV11-3 and TRBJ2-1, with 15 bases fitting TRBD2. Sequences were derived from peripheral blood, sampled before any cancer treatment. CDR3 protein: CASSSRTSGRVNEQFF. CDR3 bases: TGTGCCAGCAGCTCTCGGACTAGCGGGAGGGTTAATGAGCAGTTCTTC. The whole variable domain, filled in from reference TRBV11-3 and TRBJ2-1, reads EAGVVQSPRYKIIEKKQPVAFWCNPISGHNTLYWYLQNLGQGPELLIRYENEEAVDDSQLPKDRFSAERLKGVDSTLKIQPAELGDSAVYLCASSSRTSGRVNEQFFGPGTRLTVL.